Shown below are 29 T cell receptor beta chains from a single sample sequenced in a study of control samples from healthy donors and cancer patients. Clones were read by immunoSEQ multiplex PCR, and TCRdb kept only the in-frame ones, dropping some. Among about 50,000 clones listed, roughly 92% were seen once. Sequencing was done on a sample of blood. The receptors were gathered from a man aged 25 to 40 in good health.

This rearrangement joins TRBV7-8 to TRBJ1-2; TRBD1 is a possible D gene (6 bases). With 5 bases removed from V and 8 bases from J, the gap between germline ends came to 18 bases. CDR3 size: 14 residues. Germline V gene data show CDR1 as SGHVS and CDR2 as FQNEAQ. The CDR3 DNA reads as TGTGCCAGCAGCCGAGGGGACAAGGGGGGGGGCTACACCTTC. It codes for CASSRGDKGGGYTF.

The V call is TRBV5-1, the J call TRBJ2-3, with 8 bases that match TRBD1. With 4 bases clipped from V and 5 bases from J, the junction kept 9 bases outside the gene matches. Germline V CDR1 and CDR2: SGHRS, YFSETQ. This CDR3 contains 15 residues. The CDR3 region has the DNA TGCGCCAGCAGCCGATTGGGGACAGGTCAAGATACGCAGTATTTT. This gives the protein CASSRLGTGQDTQYF.

V and J are TRBV27 and TRBJ1-6; the D is unclear. The V end was cut by 6 bases, the J end by 5 bases, with 17 bases between. Looked up from germline, CDR1 is MNHEY and CDR2 is SMNVEV (reference sequence). The CDR3 has 16 amino acids. DNA for the CDR3: TGTGCCAGCAGCCGAAGGAACCCAATAGATAATTCACCCCTCCACTTT. Protein: CASSRRNPIDNSPLHF.

The chain employs TRBV6-5 and TRBJ1-2, with a weak D call TRBD1 (5 bases). CDR3 length: 12 amino acids. The germline CDR1 and CDR2 sequences are MNHEY and SVGAGI. The V end lost 6 bases, the J end lost 3 bases, and 8 bases lay between the germline ends. CDR3 DNA: TGTGCCAGCAGAAGGGGCGACTATGGCTACACCTTC. It is translated as CASRRGDYGYTF.

V usage is TRBV5-1 and J usage is TRBJ1-2, with a weak D call TRBD1 (6 bases). The germline V gene encodes CDR1 SGHRS and CDR2 YFSETQ. The V end was cut by 5 bases, the J end by 1 base, with 21 bases between. This CDR3 spans 17 amino acids. The DNA for the CDR3 is TGCGCCAGCAGTCCCGGATCCTACCCCAGGGGTAACTATGGCTACACCTTC. Translation: CASSPGSYPRGNYGYTF.

Concerning this clone itself: In the same sample, other DNA sequences code for this CDR3. The chain employs TRBV7-2 and TRBJ1-5, with 7 bases that match TRBD1. This CDR3 has 16 residues. The germline V gene encodes CDR1 SGHTA and CDR2 FQGNSA. With 2 bases clipped from V and 0 bases from J, the junction kept 4 bases outside the gene matches. In DNA, the CDR3 is TGTGCCAGCAGCTTAAACAGGGGTGGTAGCAATCAGCCCCAGCATTTT. Translated: CASSLNRGGSNQPQHF.

The chain is built from TRBV7-6 and TRBJ2-5, with 8 bases fitting TRBD2. Per germline, CDR1 SGHVS and CDR2 FNYEAQ. This CDR3 comprises 14 residues. V shed 4 bases and J 1 base; nucleotides not matched to a gene: 2. DNA for the CDR3: TGTGCCAGCAGCTCGCTAGCGGGCCAAGAGACCCAGTACTTC. Translation: CASSSLAGQETQYF.

This chain uses TRBV19 with TRBJ1-5; tentatively, D is TRBD1 (5 bases). Germline V gives CDR1 LNHDA, CDR2 SQIVND (reference sequence). The CDR3 spans 14 residues. V was clipped by 6 bases and J by 4 bases, with 13 bases between them. In nucleotides, the CDR3 is TGTGCCAGTAGACTAGGGGAATGGAATCAGCCCCAGCATTTT. Translated, it gives CASRLGEWNQPQHF.

This chain connects TRBV11-2 to TRBJ2-7; the D gene is possibly TRBD2 (6 bases). Germline V gene data show CDR1 as SGHAT and CDR2 as FQNNGV. Trimming took off 0 bases at V and 4 bases at J, with 13 bases between the two ends. This CDR3 region has 15 residues. The CDR3 DNA reads as TGTGCCAGCAGCTTAGACCCGGGAGAAGGTTACGAGCAGTACTTC. This codes for CASSLDPGEGYEQYF.

The V and J genes are TRBV5-5 and TRBJ2-2; 7 bases are shared with TRBD2. V lost 4 bases, J lost 1 base, and 4 bases stayed unmatched. The CDR3 is 15 residues long. Germline CDR1 is SGHKS and CDR2 is YYEKEE (reference sequence). The CDR3 loop is CASSGRGENTGELFF. For the CDR3, the DNA is TGTGCCAGCAGCGGGAGGGGAGAGAACACCGGGGAGCTGTTTTTT.

Only one count was recorded for this clone. The J gene is TRBJ2-1, the V gene TRBV4-3; D might be TRBD2 (5 bases). V was shortened by 2 bases and J by 10 bases, with 12 bases between the two germline ends. The CDR3 is 13 residues long. Germline V gene lookup returns CDR1 LGHNA and CDR2 YSLEER. The CDR3 spells CASSQWTGSEQFF. DNA for the CDR3: TGCGCCAGCAGCCAATGGACGGGGTCCGAGCAGTTCTTC.

The rearrangement joins TRBV5-1 to TRBJ1-2; perhaps TRBD1 as D (6 bases). V was shortened by 4 bases and J by 8 bases, with 12 bases between the two germline ends. Germline CDR1 is SGHRS and CDR2 is YFSETQ. This CDR3 contains 12 residues. The CDR3 DNA follows: TGCGCCAGCAGCCCAAACAGGGAGGGCTACACCTTC. Its protein product is CASSPNREGYTF.

V and J are TRBV2 and TRBJ2-7; D gene ambiguous. Germline V CDR1 and CDR2: SNHLY, FYNNEI. Trimming removed 7 bases at V and 6 bases at J, with 10 bases between. This CDR3 is built from 11 residues. CDR3 protein: CASIRAREQYF. The CDR3 DNA reads TGTGCCAGCATTCGGGCCCGCGAGCAGTACTTC.

This sequence joins TRBV9 and TRBJ1-3; D possibly corresponds to TRBD1 (5 bases). Trimming took off 0 bases at V and 2 bases at J, with 12 bases between the two ends. Germline-derived CDR1 and CDR2 are SGDLS and YYNGEE. This CDR3 has 16 residues. The CDR3 DNA is TGTGCCAGCAGCGTAGCTACTGGGGCCGCTGGAAACACCATATATTTT. Protein sequence: CASSVATGAAGNTIYF.

The J gene is TRBJ2-4, the V gene TRBV24-1; tentatively, D is TRBD2 (5 bases). CDR1 is KGHDR, CDR2 SFDVKD, per germline. The length of the CDR3 is 11 residues. V was pared by 9 bases and J by 9 bases, with 11 bases between. The CDR3 region has the DNA TGTGCCACCCCCCCGGGGTTCATTCAGTACTTC. This encodes CATPPGFIQYF.

The rearrangement joins TRBV27 to TRBJ1-5; D gene ambiguous. Germline V gene sequence: CDR1 MNHEY, CDR2 SMNVEV (reference sequence). The CDR3 spans 14 residues. V lost 2 bases to trimming and J lost 4 bases, with 9 bases between them. The CDR3 region has the DNA TGTGCCAGCAGTTTAGGACCCGCTAATCAGCCCCAGCATTTT. Translating gives CASSLGPANQPQHF.

The rearrangement links TRBV19 to TRBJ2-1, with 12 positions matching TRBD2. This CDR3 region has 15 residues. CDR1 is LNHDA, CDR2 SQIVND, per germline (reference sequence). Unmatched junction bases numbered 6, after V lost 2 bases and J lost 10 bases. CDR3 residues: CASSISASGRGEQFF. The CDR3 nucleotides are TGTGCCAGTAGTATATCGGCTAGCGGGAGGGGGGAGCAGTTCTTC.

The V gene is TRBV7-9, the J gene TRBJ1-1; 11 positions agree with TRBD1. Germline V lookup: CDR1 SEHNR, CDR2 FQNEAQ (reference sequence). V gave up 2 bases and J gave up 7 bases; unmatched junction bases: 3. This CDR3 region has 14 residues. For the CDR3, the DNA is TGTGCCAGCAGCTTAATGGGACAGGGGGGTGAAGCTTTCTTT. This codes for CASSLMGQGGEAFF.

The V and J genes are TRBV7-3 and TRBJ2-5; D is ambiguous. Trimming left V 2 bases short and J 4 bases short, with 8 bases between. In germline, CDR1 is SGHTA, CDR2 FQGTGA. This CDR3 has 13 residues. This CDR3 reads CASSLSALETQYF. The CDR3 DNA sequence: TGTGCCAGCAGCTTATCGGCCCTAGAGACCCAGTACTTC.

This clone has just a few counts. The CDR3 bases are TGTGCCAGCAGAAGGACGGGGAACACCGGGGAGCTGTTTTTT. Its protein is CASRRTGNTGELFF. This chain joins TRBV6-5 and TRBJ2-2; D is unresolved. The germline V gene has CDR1 MNHEY and CDR2 SVGAGI. Trimming shortened V by 6 bases and J by 1 base, and 9 bases separated the two germline ends. CDR3 size: 14 residues.

J is TRBJ2-1 and V is TRBV5-1, with D perhaps matching TRBD1 (5 bases). This CDR3 is built from 15 residues. Germline loops: CDR1 SGHRS, CDR2 YFSETQ. The V gene lost 0 bases and the J gene lost 2 bases, with 9 bases spanning the gap. CDR3 nucleotides: TGCGCCAGCAGCTTGGGGACACAGACCTACAATGAGCAGTTCTTC. This sequence encodes CASSLGTQTYNEQFF.

The J gene is TRBJ2-3, the V gene TRBV15; D uncertain. V gave up 0 bases and J gave up 6 bases, with 13 bases separating them. The CDR3 runs 15 residues. Germline CDR1 is LNHNV and CDR2 is YYDKDF (reference sequence). CDR3 nucleotide sequence: TGTGCCACCAGCAGAGATCTGATAAAACAGGATACGCAGTATTTT. This translates into CATSRDLIKQDTQYF.

CDR3 sequence (DNA): TGTGCCAGCAGCCACCTGTACACCGGGGAGCTGTTTTTT. Residues: CASSHLYTGELFF. The chain is built from TRBV3-1 (or the pseudogene TRBV3-2) and TRBJ2-2, with D unclear. This CDR3 is built from 13 residues. Looked up from germline, CDR1 is LGHDT and CDR2 is YNNKEL (reference sequence). V was cut by 3 bases and J by 3 bases, with 5 bases left in between.

CDR3 protein: CASSQDRGGNTEAFF. CDR3 bases: TGTGCCAGCAGCCAAGATAGGGGGGGGAACACTGAAGCTTTCTTT. The chain recombines TRBV3-1 (or the pseudogene TRBV3-2) with TRBJ1-1, with a tentative D call TRBD1 (6 bases). CDR1 is LGHDT, CDR2 YNNKEL, per germline (reference sequence). Trimming left V 0 bases short and J 1 base short, with 9 bases between. The CDR3 contains 15 residues.

The V gene is TRBV6-1, the J gene TRBJ2-1, with no clear D. The CDR3 totals 16 residues. V was trimmed by 4 bases and J by 7 bases, leaving 20 bases between them. Germline V gene data show CDR1 as MNHNS and CDR2 as SASEGT. DNA for the CDR3: TGTGCCAGCAGTGGAACCACCGAGAGGAGCTTGAATGAGCAGTTCTTC. Translation: CASSGTTERSLNEQFF.

The chain carries TRBV5-5 and TRBJ2-7; D ambiguous. This CDR3 comprises 15 residues. Trimming removed 4 bases at V and 3 bases at J, with 17 bases between. The germline V gene has CDR1 SGHKS and CDR2 YYEKEE (reference sequence). This CDR3 reads CASSEYLLVDYEQYF. The CDR3 DNA is TGTGCCAGCAGCGAATATTTGCTGGTGGACTACGAGCAGTACTTC. Variable domain in full (rest from reference TRBV5-5 and TRBJ2-7): DAGVTQSPTHLIKTRGQQVTLRCSPISGHKSVSWYQQVLGQGPQFIFQYYEKEERGRGNFPDRFSARQFPNYSSELNVNALLLGDSALYLCASSEYLLVDYEQYFGPGTRLTVT.

The chain uses TRBV6-6 and TRBJ1-1; no clear D. This CDR3 spans 13 amino acids. The germline V gene has CDR1 MNHNY and CDR2 SVGAGI (reference sequence). V gave up 0 bases and J gave up 5 bases, with 7 bases separating them. CDR3 in amino acids: CASSYSPGTEAFF. CDR3 in DNA: TGTGCCAGCAGTTACTCACCGGGTACTGAAGCTTTCTTT.

This clone was detected only a few times. This chain uses TRBV24-1 with TRBJ1-1; D not certain. The CDR3 is 8 residues long. Germline assignment: CDR1 KGHDR and CDR2 SFDVKD. Trimming pared 8 bases from V and 9 bases from J, leaving 3 bases between. The CDR3 here is CATIKAFF. CDR3 nucleotide sequence: TGTGCCACCATCAAAGCTTTCTTT.

This chain links TRBV6-2 or TRBV6-3 with TRBJ1-1; a weak D match, TRBD1 (5 bases). Trimming removed 4 bases at V and 6 bases at J, with 21 bases between. Germline V gene lookup returns CDR1 MNHEY and CDR2 SVGEGT. The CDR3 has 16 residues. The CDR3 nucleotides are TGTGCCAGCAGTTTTGTAGCCGGGACTCCCGGAGCTGAAGCTTTCTTT. It translates to CASSFVAGTPGAEAFF.